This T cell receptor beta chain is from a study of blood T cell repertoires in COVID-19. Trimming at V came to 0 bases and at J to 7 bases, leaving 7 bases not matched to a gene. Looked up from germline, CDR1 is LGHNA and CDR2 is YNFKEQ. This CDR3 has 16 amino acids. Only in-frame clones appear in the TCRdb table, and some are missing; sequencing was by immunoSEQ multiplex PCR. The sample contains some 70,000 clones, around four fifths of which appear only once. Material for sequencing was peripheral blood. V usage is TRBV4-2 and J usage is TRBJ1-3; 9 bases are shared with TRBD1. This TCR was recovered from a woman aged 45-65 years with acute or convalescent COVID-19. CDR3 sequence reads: CASSQDPGTGSNTIYF. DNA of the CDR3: TGTGCCAGCAGCCAAGACCCGGGGACAGGGAGTAACACCATATATTTT.